The 8 T cell receptor beta chains below were found in one sample sequenced in a study of esophageal squamous cell carcinoma under preoperative chemotherapy. TCRdb re-analysed the PCR reads in MiXCR, keeping a single row per CDR3 protein. The sample contains 16,000 or so distinct CDR3 sequences, roughly 66% of which appear only once. Time point: before preoperative PTX-NDP chemotherapy. This material was obtained from a patient given preoperative chemotherapy. The receptors shown here come from a human donor with esophageal squamous cell carcinoma. The donor label of this sample is uncertain.

Details on this clonotype: At one end the junction does not follow the germline gene, possibly because of a read error. The chain employs TRBV7-7 and TRBJ2-3, with 8 bases identical to TRBD2. Germline-derived CDR1 and CDR2 are SSHAT and FNYEAQ (reference sequence). The CDR3 sequence is 15 residues long. DNA for the CDR3: TGTGCTAGCAGCTTAGGCGGGGGGCCCACAGATACGCAGTATTTT. As protein: CASSLGGGPTDTQYF.

The rearrangement links TRBV11-3 to TRBJ2-1, with D perhaps given as TRBD1 or TRBD2 (5 bases each). CDR3 length: 17 amino acids. V shed 5 bases and J shed 2 bases, with 19 bases lying between them. From germline, CDR1 is SGHNT and CDR2 YENEEA. The CDR3 bases are TGTGCCAGCAGCCTTCGCGTCGGGGCTACTACCTACAATGAGCAGTTCTTC. Amino acid sequence: CASSLRVGATTYNEQFF.

This clonotype is large by share. This rearrangement joins TRBV6-5 to TRBJ2-2; 7 bases fit TRBD2. This CDR3 has 14 amino acids. V lost 8 bases and J lost 4; bases outside the gene matches: 7. Germline loops: CDR1 MNHEY, CDR2 SVGAGI. The CDR3 spells CASGWGGVTGELFF. The DNA of the CDR3 is TGTGCCAGCGGTTGGGGGGGGGTCACCGGGGAGCTGTTTTTT.

In its sample, this clonotype was seen a few times. A junction boundary mismatches the germline segment, possibly from a read error. Written as DNA, the CDR3 is TGTGCCAGCGCTGGGGGGCGGGACAAAGATACCCAGTATTTC. Translated, it gives CASAGGRDKDTQYF. The chain joins TRBV6-1 to TRBJ2-3; D is tentatively TRBD1 or TRBD2 (6 bases each). CDR3 length: 14 residues. Germline values: CDR1 MNHNS, CDR2 SASEGT.

On this clonotype: A read error may account for a junction end that differs from germline. The J gene is TRBJ2-1, the V gene TRBV6-5, with a weak D call TRBD2 (6 bases). The CDR3 totals 15 residues. Germline V gene sequence: CDR1 MNHEY, CDR2 SVGAGI. The CDR3 spells CARGYGGVGISEQFF. CDR3 DNA sequence: TGTGCCAGGGGTTACGGGGGTGTGGGCATCAGTGAGCAGTTCTTT.

This clonotype appeared many times. The rearrangement joins TRBV10-1 to TRBJ2-1, with D perhaps matching TRBD2 (5 bases). The J call is doubtful: the DNA matches TRBJ2-7 better. Germline loops: CDR1 WNHNN, CDR2 SYGVQD (reference sequence). There are 13 residues in the CDR3. The CDR3 reads CASSGGTSYEQYF. The DNA for the CDR3 is TGCGCCAGCAGTGGGGGAACTAGCTACGAGCAGTACTTC.

This clonotype was observed a handful of times. One junction end disagrees with the germline gene, perhaps due to a read error. The chain has TRBV6-1 and TRBJ2-4; D possibly corresponds to TRBD1 (6 bases). Looked up from germline, CDR1 is MNHNS and CDR2 is SASEGT. This CDR3 contains 16 residues. DNA of the CDR3: TGTGCCAGCAGTGAAGGGGGGCTGGGAGCCAAAAACACTCAGTACTTC. This gives the protein CASSEGGLGAKNTQYF.

Worth noting for this clonotype: The CDR3 carries no conserved terminal phenylalanine or tryptophan, so it likely arises from a read error. It is unclear where the CDR3 begins or ends on the DNA, so no DNA is shown, and the CDR3 is as TCRdb lists it. The chain's CDR3 is CPPAKQQL. This chain joins TRBV15 and TRBJ2-3. Germline loops: CDR1 LNHNV, CDR2 YYDKDF (reference sequence). The CDR3 comprises 8 residues, both ends counted.